This TCR beta chain was sequenced for a study of early T cells in non-severe SARS-CoV-2 infection. TCRdb reprocessed the 5' RACE reads via MiXCR and lists one record per CDR3 protein. The sample lists about 22,000 distinct CDR3 sequences; approximately 4.6% were seen once. This clonotype was counted ten times or more. Germline V gene data show CDR1 as SGHKS and CDR2 as YYEKEE (reference sequence). There are 15 residues in the CDR3. Between the trimmed V and J ends, which lost 7 bases and 5 bases, there was a span of 18 bases. The J gene is TRBJ1-4, the V gene TRBV5-5, with TRBD1 as a possible D gene (6 bases). What was sequenced was whole blood. This TCR was recovered from an adult who was a healthcare worker with PCR-confirmed SARS-CoV-2 infection or an uninfected control (not recorded which). The CDR3 here is CASLGGTHANEKLFF. DNA of the CDR3: TGTGCCAGCTTAGGGGGGACACATGCGAATGAAAAACTGTTTTTT.